This record covers a single T cell receptor beta chain. Clones were sequenced by immunoSEQ multiplex PCR, and TCRdb holds only the in-frame ones, with some missing. This sample has some 10,000 clones; 50% to 80% occur once, and the top ten carry around 14%. The sample originates from a study of T cells in tumors after PD-1 blockade. The CDR3 loop spans 19 amino acids. The trim removed 5 bases at V and 0 bases at J, leaving 16 bases unmatched. Germline-derived CDR1 and CDR2 are SGHTA and FQGNSA. The rearrangement uses TRBV7-2 and TRBJ1-3; 7 bases fit TRBD1. This sequence was found in a human donor with basal cell carcinoma. The sequencing here drew on tumor tissue, taken after anti-PD-1 treatment. CDR3 DNA sequence: TGTGCCAGCAGCCACCGCCGCGGCGGACAGGTTGGCTCTGGAAACACCATATATTTT. This sequence encodes CASSHRRGGQVGSGNTIYF. The full variable domain, its missing parts supplied by reference TRBV7-2 and TRBJ1-3, is GAGVSQSPSNKVTEKGKDVELRCDPISGHTALYWYRQSLGQGLEFLIYFQGNSAPDKSGLPSDRFSAERTGGSVSTLTIQRTQQEDSAVYLCASSHRRGGQVGSGNTIYFGEGSWLTVV.